The T cell receptor (beta chain) described here comes from a study of T cell changes during pregnancy in multiple sclerosis. The repertoire was sequenced with immunoSEQ multiplex PCR; TCRdb's copy has only in-frame clones and lacks some. Of more than 55,000 clones listed, approximately 93% are singletons. The CDR3 has 15 residues. V was trimmed by 1 base and J by 0 bases, leaving 9 bases between them. From germline, CDR1 is SEHNR and CDR2 FQNEAQ (reference sequence). This sequence was found in a female donor with multiple sclerosis, enrolled in a pregnancy study. The chain uses TRBV7-9 and TRBJ1-1, with D unresolved. The specimen comprised peripheral blood, sampled in the second trimester of pregnancy. The CDR3 protein is CASSLDGRLNTEAFF. CDR3 coding DNA: TGTGCCAGCAGCTTAGATGGCAGATTGAACACTGAAGCTTTCTTT.